The rows below give T cell receptor beta chains drawn from one sample of a study of T-cell reconstitution after alpha-beta-depleted transplantation in children. TCRdb reanalysed the PCR reads using MiXCR and keeps one entry per CDR3 protein. Here the sample spans 300,000 to 400,000 distinct CDR3 sequences, around 25% being singletons. Sequenced material: PBMCs, mostly from graft donor cells, taken 180 days after TCRalphabeta/CD19-depleted stem cell transplant. Every receptor here comes from a male patient aged 10-17 years who had a stem cell transplant for acute lymphoblastic leukemia, so the T cells may come from the graft donor. CDR3s include the opening cysteine and the closing phenylalanine or tryptophan. D genes are given only for firm matches.

v_gene: TRBV11-2
j_gene: TRBJ2-3
d_gene: .
CDR3aa: CASIPRMGRRTDTQYF

v_gene: TRBV7-3
j_gene: TRBJ2-3
d_gene: TRBD2
CDR3aa: CASGPGLADTDTQYF

v_gene: TRBV5-1
j_gene: TRBJ1-1
d_gene: .
CDR3aa: CASSLGLLEVGTSKAEAFF

v_gene: TRBV7-8
j_gene: TRBJ1-4
d_gene: TRBD1
CDR3aa: CASSQSTGRLYFNEKLFF

v_gene: TRBV20-1
j_gene: TRBJ1-2
d_gene: TRBD1
CDR3aa: CSARATGQRWDGYTF

v_gene: TRBV3-1
j_gene: TRBJ2-1
d_gene: .
CDR3aa: CASSQVRTLGLYNEQFF

v_gene: TRBV9
j_gene: TRBJ2-1
d_gene: TRBD2
CDR3aa: CASSVNQEGETSGYNEQFF

v_gene: TRBV5-8
j_gene: TRBJ2-1
d_gene: TRBD2
CDR3aa: CASSFGLAPRNEQFF

v_gene: TRBV6-1
j_gene: TRBJ2-3
d_gene: .
CDR3aa: CASSVAATDTQYF

v_gene: TRBV28
j_gene: TRBJ2-1
d_gene: TRBD2
CDR3aa: CASTPLAEPYNEQFF

v_gene: TRBV7-3
j_gene: TRBJ2-1
d_gene: .
CDR3aa: CASSLIPGSRYNEQFF

v_gene: TRBV10-3
j_gene: TRBJ1-1
d_gene: .
CDR3aa: CAITLDLLTEAFF

v_gene: TRBV3-1
j_gene: TRBJ2-4
d_gene: .
CDR3aa: CASSLNPGRLNGAKNIQYF

v_gene: TRBV4-1
j_gene: TRBJ2-7
d_gene: TRBD2
CDR3aa: CASSQEPAGVSYEQYF

v_gene: TRBV6-1
j_gene: TRBJ2-1
d_gene: TRBD2
CDR3aa: CASRSRVAGVGNEQFF